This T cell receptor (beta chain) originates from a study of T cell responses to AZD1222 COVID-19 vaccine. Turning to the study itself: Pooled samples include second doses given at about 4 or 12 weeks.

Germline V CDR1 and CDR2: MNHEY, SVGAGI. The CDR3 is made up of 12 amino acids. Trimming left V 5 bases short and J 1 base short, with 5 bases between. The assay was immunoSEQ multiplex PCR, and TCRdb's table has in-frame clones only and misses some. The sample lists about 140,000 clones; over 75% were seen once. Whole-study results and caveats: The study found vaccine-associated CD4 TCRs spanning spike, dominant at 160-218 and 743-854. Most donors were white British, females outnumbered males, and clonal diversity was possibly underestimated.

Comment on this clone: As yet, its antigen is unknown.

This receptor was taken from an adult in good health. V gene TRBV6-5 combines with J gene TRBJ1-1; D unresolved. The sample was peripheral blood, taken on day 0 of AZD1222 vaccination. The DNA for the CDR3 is TGTGCCAGCAGTAAACAGAACACTGAAGCTTTCTTT. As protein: CASSKQNTEAFF.